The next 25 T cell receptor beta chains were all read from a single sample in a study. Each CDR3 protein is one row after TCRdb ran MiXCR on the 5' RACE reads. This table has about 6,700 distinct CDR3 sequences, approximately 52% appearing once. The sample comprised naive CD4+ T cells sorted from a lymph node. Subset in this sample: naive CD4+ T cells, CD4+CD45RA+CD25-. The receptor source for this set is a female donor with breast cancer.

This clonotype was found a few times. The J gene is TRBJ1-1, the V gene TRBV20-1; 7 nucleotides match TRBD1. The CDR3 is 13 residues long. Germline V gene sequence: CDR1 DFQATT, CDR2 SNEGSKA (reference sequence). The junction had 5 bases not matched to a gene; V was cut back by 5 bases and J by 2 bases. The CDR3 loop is CSAGQVGNTEAFF. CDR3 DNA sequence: TGCAGTGCTGGACAGGTTGGAAACACTGAAGCTTTCTTT.

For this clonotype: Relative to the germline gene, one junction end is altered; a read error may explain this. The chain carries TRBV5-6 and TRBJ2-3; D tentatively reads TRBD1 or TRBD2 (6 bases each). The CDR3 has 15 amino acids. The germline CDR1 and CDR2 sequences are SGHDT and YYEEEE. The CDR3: CASERDRGLTDTQCF. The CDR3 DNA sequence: TGTGCCAGCGAAAGGGATCGGGGGCTCACAGATACGCAGTGTTTT.

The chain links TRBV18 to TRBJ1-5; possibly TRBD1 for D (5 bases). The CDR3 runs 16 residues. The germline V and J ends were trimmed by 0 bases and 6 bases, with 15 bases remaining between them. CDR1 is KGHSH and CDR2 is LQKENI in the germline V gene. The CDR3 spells CASSPPSAGKGQPQHF. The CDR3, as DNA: TGTGCCAGCTCACCACCCTCGGCAGGGAAAGGTCAGCCCCAGCATTTT.

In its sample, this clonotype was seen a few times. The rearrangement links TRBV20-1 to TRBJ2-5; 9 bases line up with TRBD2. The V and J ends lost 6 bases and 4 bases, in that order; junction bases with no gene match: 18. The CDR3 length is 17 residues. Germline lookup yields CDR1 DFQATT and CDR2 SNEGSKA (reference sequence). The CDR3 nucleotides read TGCAGTGCCCCTCCTCGGGGATTCGCGGGAGGGGGAGAGACCCAGTACTTC. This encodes CSAPPRGFAGGGETQYF.

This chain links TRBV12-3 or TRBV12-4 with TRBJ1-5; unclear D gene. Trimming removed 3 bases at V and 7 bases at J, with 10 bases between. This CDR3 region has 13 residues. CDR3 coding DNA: TGTGCCAGCAGTTTTCACGGAGGGCAGCCCCAGCATTTT. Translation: CASSFHGGQPQHF.

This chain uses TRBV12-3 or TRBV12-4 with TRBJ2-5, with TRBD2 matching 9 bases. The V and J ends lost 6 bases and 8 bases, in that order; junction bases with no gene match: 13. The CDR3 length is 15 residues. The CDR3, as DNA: TGTGCCAGCAGGTCGGCTAGCGGGGACCTTTACACCCAGTACTTC. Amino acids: CASRSASGDLYTQYF.

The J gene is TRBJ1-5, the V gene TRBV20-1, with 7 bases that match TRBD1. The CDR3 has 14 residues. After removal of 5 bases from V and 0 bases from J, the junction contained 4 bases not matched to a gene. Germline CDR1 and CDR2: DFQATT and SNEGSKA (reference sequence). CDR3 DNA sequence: TGCAGTGCTGGGACAGCTTATAGCAATCAGCCCCAGCATTTT. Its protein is CSAGTAYSNQPQHF.

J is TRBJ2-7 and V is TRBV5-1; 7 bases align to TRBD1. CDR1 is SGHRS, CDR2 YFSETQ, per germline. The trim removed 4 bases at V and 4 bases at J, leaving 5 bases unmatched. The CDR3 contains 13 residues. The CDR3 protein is CASSETGPYEQYF. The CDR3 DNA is TGCGCCAGCAGCGAGACAGGGCCTTACGAGCAGTACTTC.

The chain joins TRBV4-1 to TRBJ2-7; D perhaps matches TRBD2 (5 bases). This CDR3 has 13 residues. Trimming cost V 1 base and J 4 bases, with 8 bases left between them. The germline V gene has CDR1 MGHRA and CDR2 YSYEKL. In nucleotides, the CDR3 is TGCGCCAGCAGCCAAGTGGGGAGTTACGAGCAGTACTTC. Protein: CASSQVGSYEQYF.

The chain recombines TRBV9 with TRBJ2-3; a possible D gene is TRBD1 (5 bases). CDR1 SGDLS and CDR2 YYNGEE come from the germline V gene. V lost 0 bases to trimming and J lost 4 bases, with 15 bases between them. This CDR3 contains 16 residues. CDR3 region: CASSVEGHSRPDTQYF. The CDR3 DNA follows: TGTGCCAGCAGCGTAGAAGGACACTCCAGGCCAGATACGCAGTATTTT.

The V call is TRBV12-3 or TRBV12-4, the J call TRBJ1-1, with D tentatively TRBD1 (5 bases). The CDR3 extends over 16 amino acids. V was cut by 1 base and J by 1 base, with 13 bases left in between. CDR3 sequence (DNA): TGTGCCAGCAGTTTAGGCACCGGGACGGGGAACACTGAAGCTTTCTTT. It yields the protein CASSLGTGTGNTEAFF.

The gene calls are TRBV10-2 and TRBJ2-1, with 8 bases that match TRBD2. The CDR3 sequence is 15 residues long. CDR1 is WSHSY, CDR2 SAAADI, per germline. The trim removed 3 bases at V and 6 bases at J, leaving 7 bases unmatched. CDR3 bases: TGCGCCAGCAGTGACATCAGCGGGAGAAGCAATGAGCAGTTCTTC. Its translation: CASSDISGRSNEQFF.

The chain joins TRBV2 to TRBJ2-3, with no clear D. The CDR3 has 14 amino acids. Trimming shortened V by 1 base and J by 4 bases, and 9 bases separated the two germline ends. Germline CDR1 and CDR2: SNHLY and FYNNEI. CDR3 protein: CASSEEAASDTQYF. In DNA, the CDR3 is TGTGCCAGCAGTGAAGAGGCAGCCTCAGATACGCAGTATTTT.

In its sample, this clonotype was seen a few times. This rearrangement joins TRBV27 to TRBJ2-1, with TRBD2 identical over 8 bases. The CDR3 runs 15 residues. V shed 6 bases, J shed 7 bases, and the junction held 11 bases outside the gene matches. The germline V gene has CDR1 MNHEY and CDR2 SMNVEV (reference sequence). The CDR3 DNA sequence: TGTGCCAGCAGGACTGTAAGCGGGAGCCTAAATGAGCAGTTCTTC. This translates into CASRTVSGSLNEQFF.

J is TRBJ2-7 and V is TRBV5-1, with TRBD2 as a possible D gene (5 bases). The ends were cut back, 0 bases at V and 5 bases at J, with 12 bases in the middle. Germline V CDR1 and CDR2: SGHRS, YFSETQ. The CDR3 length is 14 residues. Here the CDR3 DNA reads TGCGCCAGCAGCTTGGAGCCGGGGATCCACGAGCAGTACTTC. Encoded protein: CASSLEPGIHEQYF.

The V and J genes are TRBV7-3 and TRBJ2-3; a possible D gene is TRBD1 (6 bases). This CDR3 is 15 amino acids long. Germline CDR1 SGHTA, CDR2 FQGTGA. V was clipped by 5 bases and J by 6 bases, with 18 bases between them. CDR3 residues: CASSETQQGSDTQYF. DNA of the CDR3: TGTGCCAGCAGCGAGACCCAGCAGGGGTCGGATACGCAGTATTTT.

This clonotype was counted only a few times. CDR3 protein: CASRVSDYNEQFF. Here the CDR3 DNA reads TGCGCCAGCAGGGTTAGCGATTACAATGAGCAGTTCTTC. The rearrangement links TRBV5-1 to TRBJ2-1; D might be TRBD2 (5 bases). The germline V gene encodes CDR1 SGHRS and CDR2 YFSETQ. This CDR3 spans 13 amino acids. V was pared by 5 bases and J by 4 bases, with 10 bases between.

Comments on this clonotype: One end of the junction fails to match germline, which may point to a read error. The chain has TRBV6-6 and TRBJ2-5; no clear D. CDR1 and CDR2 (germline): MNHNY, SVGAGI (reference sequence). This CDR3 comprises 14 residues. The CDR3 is CASRPRREQETQYF. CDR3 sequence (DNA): TGTGCCAGCAGACCGCGTAGGGAACAAGAGACTCAGTACTTC.

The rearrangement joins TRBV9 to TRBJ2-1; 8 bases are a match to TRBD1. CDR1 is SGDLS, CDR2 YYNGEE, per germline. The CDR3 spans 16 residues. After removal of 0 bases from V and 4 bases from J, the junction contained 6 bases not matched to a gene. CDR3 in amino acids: CASSVGGRGHYNEQFF. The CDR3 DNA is TGTGCCAGCAGCGTAGGCGGCAGGGGGCATTACAATGAGCAGTTCTTC.

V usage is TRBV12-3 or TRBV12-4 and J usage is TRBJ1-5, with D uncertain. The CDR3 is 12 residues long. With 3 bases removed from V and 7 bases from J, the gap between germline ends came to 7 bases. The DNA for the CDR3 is TGTGCCAGCAGTTTTGGGTCCCAGCCCCAGCATTTT. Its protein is CASSFGSQPQHF.

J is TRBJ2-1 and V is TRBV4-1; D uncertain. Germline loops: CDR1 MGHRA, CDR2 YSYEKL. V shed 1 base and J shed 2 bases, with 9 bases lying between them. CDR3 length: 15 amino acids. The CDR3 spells CASSQVGTAYNEQFF. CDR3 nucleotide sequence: TGCGCCAGCAGCCAAGTGGGCACAGCCTACAATGAGCAGTTCTTC.

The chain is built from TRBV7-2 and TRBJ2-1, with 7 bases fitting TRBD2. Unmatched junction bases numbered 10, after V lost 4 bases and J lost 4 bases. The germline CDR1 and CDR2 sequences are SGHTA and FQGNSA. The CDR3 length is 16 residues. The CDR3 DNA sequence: TGTGCCAGCAGCTCCCGACTAGCAATTCTATACAATGAGCAGTTCTTC. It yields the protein CASSSRLAILYNEQFF.

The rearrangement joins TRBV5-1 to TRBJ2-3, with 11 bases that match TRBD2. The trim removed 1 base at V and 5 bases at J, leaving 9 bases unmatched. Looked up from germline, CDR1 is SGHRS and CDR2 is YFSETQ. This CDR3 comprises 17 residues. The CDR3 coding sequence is TGCGCCAGCAGCTTGTCCATAGCGGGAGGGCCTCGAGATACGCAGTATTTT. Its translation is CASSLSIAGGPRDTQYF. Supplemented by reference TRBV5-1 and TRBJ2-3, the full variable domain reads KAGVTQTPRYLIKTRGQQVTLSCSPISGHRSVSWYQQTPGQGLQFLFEYFSETQRNKGNFPGRFSGRQFSNSRSEMNVSTLELGDSALYLCASSLSIAGGPRDTQYFGPGTRLTVL.

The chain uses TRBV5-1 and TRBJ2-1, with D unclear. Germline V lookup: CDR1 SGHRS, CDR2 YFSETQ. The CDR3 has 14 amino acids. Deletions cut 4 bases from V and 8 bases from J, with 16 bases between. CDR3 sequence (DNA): TGCGCCAGCAGCGTGACGACTGGTCGGGATGAGCAGTTCTTC. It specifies CASSVTTGRDEQFF.

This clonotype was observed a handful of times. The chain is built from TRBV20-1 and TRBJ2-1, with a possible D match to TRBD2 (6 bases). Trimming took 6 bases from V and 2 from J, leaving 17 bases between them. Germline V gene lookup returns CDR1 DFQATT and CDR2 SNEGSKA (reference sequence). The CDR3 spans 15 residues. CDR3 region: CSALTGGKPYNEQFF. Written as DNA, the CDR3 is TGCAGTGCGCTGACTGGGGGGAAACCCTACAATGAGCAGTTCTTC.